Presented here are 2 T cell receptor beta chains from one specimen sequenced in a study of cytomegalovirus exposure and HLA in healthy donors. Amplification used 60 Vbeta primers and 13 Jbeta primers. Only in-frame clones appear in the TCRdb table, and some are missing; sequencing was by immunoSEQ multiplex PCR. The data hold roughly 120,000 clones, with approximately 81% observed a single time. Sequenced material: PBMCs. Source of these receptors: a man between 18 and 35 years old in good health and CMV-seronegative.

In nucleotides, the CDR3 is TGTGCCTGGAGTACAGGCGGGGGGCTACAGTACTTC. Translated, it gives CAWSTGGGLQYF. The chain carries TRBV30 and TRBJ2-5, with 8 positions matching TRBD2. The V and J ends lost 2 bases and 11 bases, in that order; junction bases with no gene match: 7. CDR1 is GTSNPN and CDR2 is SVGIG in the germline V gene (reference sequence). This CDR3 spans 12 amino acids.

CDR3 nucleotides: TGTGCCAGCAGTTCCCCCGGGACAAAGCTATACGAGCAGTACTTC. It yields the protein CASSSPGTKLYEQYF. The V and J genes are TRBV28 and TRBJ2-7; weak D call: TRBD1 (6 bases). The CDR3 extends over 15 amino acids. V lost 4 bases, J lost 4 bases, and 17 bases lay in between. Germline-derived CDR1 and CDR2 are MDHEN and SYDVKM.